What follows are 23 T cell receptor beta chains derived from one specimen sequenced in a study of T cell repertoires in cytomegalovirus infection. TCRdb redid the calling of the reads with MiXCR, one entry per CDR3 protein. Counted here are some 590,000 distinct CDR3 sequences, roughly 42% occurring once; the ten biggest clones make up 40% to 60%. No antigens are known for them. Sequenced material: cultured PBMCs, taken from culture after CMV antigen stimulation. Receptor source: a human donor in good health (CMV status not recorded). Some clones in this sample may be carry-over from other donors' samples.

The table lists this clonotype with a few counts. The J gene is TRBJ2-5, the V gene TRBV7-2, with 8 positions matching TRBD2. The V gene's germline CDR1 is SGHTA and CDR2 FQGNSA. J gave up 0 bases and V 7 bases, and 7 bases lay outside the gene matches. CDR3 length: 15 residues. The CDR3 sequence is CASTGGGGHQETQYF. CDR3 in DNA: TGTGCCAGCACCGGGGGGGGGGGGCACCAAGAGACCCAGTACTTC.

Only a few counts were recorded for this clonotype. The rearrangement joins TRBV7-9 to TRBJ2-5; 9 nucleotides match TRBD2. V shed 7 bases and J 5 bases; nucleotides not matched to a gene: 14. Germline-derived CDR1 and CDR2 are SEHNR and FQNEAQ (reference sequence). The CDR3 length is 16 residues. In DNA, the CDR3 is TGTGCCAGCACCACCCTAATAGCGGGGGCGGCGGAGACCCAGTACTTC. This encodes CASTTLIAGAAETQYF.

V usage is TRBV2 and J usage is TRBJ2-3; either TRBD1 or TRBD2 may supply D (5 bases each). The germline V gene encodes CDR1 SNHLY and CDR2 FYNNEI. The CDR3 sequence is 12 residues long. V was cut by 6 bases and J by 5 bases, with 9 bases left in between. CDR3 protein: CASRGTVDTQYF. The CDR3 DNA reads TGTGCCAGCAGAGGGACGGTAGATACGCAGTATTTT.

V and J are TRBV7-2 and TRBJ2-5; 7 nucleotides match TRBD1. Germline lookup yields CDR1 SGHTA and CDR2 FQGNSA. Trimming took 5 bases from V and 3 from J; bases not matched to a gene: 6. CDR3 length: 14 residues. CDR3 amino acids: CASSPGTVKETQYF. CDR3 sequence (DNA): TGTGCCAGCAGCCCGGGGACAGTAAAAGAGACCCAGTACTTC.

The CDR3 DNA follows: TGTGCCAGCAGCGAGACAGAAAACTATGGCTACACCTTC. Its protein is CASSETENYGYTF. The rearrangement links TRBV2 to TRBJ1-2, with a possible D match to TRBD1 (5 bases). Germline-derived CDR1 and CDR2 are SNHLY and FYNNEI. CDR3 length: 13 amino acids. V was cut by 6 bases and J by 2 bases, with 10 bases left in between.

The V call is TRBV5-5, the J call TRBJ1-5; weak D call: TRBD1 (5 bases). The ends were cut back, 0 bases at V and 13 bases at J, with 14 bases in the middle. Per germline, CDR1 SGHKS and CDR2 YYEKEE (reference sequence). The CDR3 runs to 13 residues. The CDR3 spells CASSLAWDGRQHF. The DNA of the CDR3 is TGTGCCAGCAGCTTGGCCTGGGACGGACGGCAGCATTTT.

The rearrangement joins TRBV5-1 to TRBJ2-7; 8 bases map to TRBD2. V gave up 4 bases and J gave up 1 base; unmatched junction bases: 7. This CDR3 region has 15 residues. From germline, CDR1 is SGHRS and CDR2 YFSETQ. This CDR3 is CASSLSGTRSYEQYF. The CDR3 DNA is TGCGCCAGCAGCCTTTCCGGGACTAGATCCTACGAGCAGTACTTC.

This clonotype has just a few counts. J is TRBJ1-5 and V is TRBV11-2, with a tentative D call TRBD1 (5 bases). The germline V and J ends were trimmed by 4 bases and 0 bases, with 16 bases remaining between them. The CDR3 is 17 residues long. Germline CDR1 SGHAT, CDR2 FQNNGV. The DNA of the CDR3 is TGTGCCAGCAGCTCAGGGCGCAGCCTAAATAGCAATCAGCCCCAGCATTTT. Translated: CASSSGRSLNSNQPQHF.

A word on this clonotype: Lacking the conserved final phenylalanine or tryptophan, this CDR3 likely reflects a read error. The DNA is omitted, as the CDR3 cannot be located on it reliably, and the CDR3 follows TCRdb's listing. The V gene is TRBV7-8, the J gene TRBJ1-3; the DNA was not used to check the table's D call, TRBD1. Germline V gives CDR1 SGHVS, CDR2 FQNEAQ. The CDR3 comprises 11 residues, both ends counted. The CDR3 loop is CASSLARTGGD.

The CDR3 DNA is TGTGCCAGCAGCCGCGGAGGGGGACGGAATGAGCAGTTCTTC. As protein: CASSRGGGRNEQFF. This rearrangement joins TRBV6-6 to TRBJ2-1; D is tentatively TRBD1 or TRBD2 (6 bases each). The CDR3 consists of 14 residues. The V gene's germline CDR1 is MNHNY and CDR2 SVGAGI (reference sequence). Trimming took off 6 bases at V and 7 bases at J, with 16 bases between the two ends.

This chain connects TRBV19 to TRBJ2-1; TRBD2 aligns across 7 bases. The V gene end was trimmed by 4 bases and the J gene end by 4 bases; junction bases not matched to a gene: 13. This CDR3 contains 17 residues. The germline CDR1 and CDR2 sequences are LNHDA and SQIVND (reference sequence). This CDR3 reads CASSRGGGEMLYNEQFF. The CDR3 DNA follows: TGTGCCAGTAGTAGGGGGGGAGGAGAGATGCTATACAATGAGCAGTTCTTC.

This clonotype was counted only a few times. V is TRBV6-5 and J is TRBJ2-5; D is possibly TRBD2 (6 bases). CDR3 length equals 12 residues. Germline V gene sequence: CDR1 MNHEY, CDR2 SVGAGI. V dropped 8 bases and J dropped 5 bases, with 12 bases sitting between them. CDR3 bases: TGTGCCAGCGGGAGACGGGGGGAGACCCAGTACTTC. It codes for CASGRRGETQYF.

The V call is TRBV4-3, the J call TRBJ1-2, with a tentative D call TRBD1 (6 bases). Per germline, CDR1 LGHNA and CDR2 YSLEER. Trimming took 1 base from V and 4 from J, leaving 13 bases between them. The CDR3 runs 15 residues. The CDR3 spells CASSQGVGGGYGYTF. In DNA form, the CDR3 reads TGCGCCAGCAGCCAAGGAGTGGGGGGCGGCTATGGCTACACCTTC.

V is TRBV11-2 and J is TRBJ1-6; 9 positions agree with TRBD1. The V gene's germline CDR1 is SGHAT and CDR2 FQNNGV. Losses at the gene ends were 5 bases for V and 3 bases for J; bases not matched to a gene: 2. CDR3 size: 15 residues. The CDR3 reads CASSLTGGYNSPLHF. The CDR3 DNA sequence: TGTGCCAGCAGCCTGACAGGGGGCTATAATTCACCCCTCCACTTT.

The V gene is TRBV20-1, the J gene TRBJ2-3, with a tentative D call TRBD2 (7 bases). The CDR3 totals 15 residues. Germline V gene lookup returns CDR1 DFQATT and CDR2 SNEGSKA (reference sequence). The ends were cut back, 2 bases at V and 4 bases at J, with 16 bases in the middle. In DNA, the CDR3 is TGCAGTGCTAGACGATGGGGGGGCAGGGCAGATACGCAGTATTTT. Protein: CSARRWGGRADTQYF.

This rearrangement joins TRBV7-2 to TRBJ1-5, with a possible D match to TRBD1 (6 bases). Germline V gives CDR1 SGHTA, CDR2 FQGNSA. This CDR3 region has 14 residues. V was pared by 5 bases and J by 0 bases, with 8 bases between. The CDR3 DNA follows: TGTGCCAGCAGCGGACAGAATAGCAATCAGCCCCAGCATTTT. This translates into CASSGQNSNQPQHF.

The rearrangement links TRBV28 to TRBJ1-1, with D unresolved. From germline, CDR1 is MDHEN and CDR2 SYDVKM. The CDR3 loop spans 11 amino acids. V was trimmed by 5 bases and J by 10 bases, leaving 11 bases between them. The CDR3 loop reads CASSAQFGAFF. The CDR3 DNA is TGTGCCAGCAGTGCCCAGTTCGGAGCTTTCTTT.

This clonotype was counted a few times. The rearrangement uses TRBV23-1 and TRBJ2-1; TRBD1 or TRBD2 may be the D gene (6 bases each). TRBV23-1 is filed as an ORF, its function uncertain. This CDR3 has 15 residues. Deletions cut 2 bases from V and 15 bases from J, with 23 bases between. For the CDR3, the DNA is TGCGCCAGCAGTCAAGCCGCCGTTGGGGGGCCCTACCCGTTCTTC. This translates into CASSQAAVGGPYPFF.

This clonotype was picked up a small number of times. The V and J genes are TRBV7-2 and TRBJ2-3; D is unclear. Between the trimmed V and J ends, which lost 5 bases and 4 bases, there was a span of 10 bases. CDR3 length: 13 amino acids. Germline CDR1 SGHTA, CDR2 FQGNSA. In DNA form, the CDR3 reads TGTGCCAGCAGCCCCCAACCCCCAGATACGCAGTATTTT. This translates into CASSPQPPDTQYF.

V is TRBV18 and J is TRBJ2-4; 9 nucleotides match TRBD2. Per the germline V gene, CDR1 is KGHSH and CDR2 is LQKENI. The CDR3 totals 20 residues. Unmatched junction bases numbered 18, after V lost 3 bases and J lost 3 bases. The CDR3 DNA reads as TGTGCCAGCTCACCCATACTCCCTGGCGGGGGGGGACAAAGCAAAAACATTCAGTACTTC. Translated: CASSPILPGGGGQSKNIQYF.

This sequence joins TRBV7-2 and TRBJ1-6; TRBD1 might be the D (5 bases). The length of the CDR3 is 13 residues. Trimming left V 8 bases short and J 7 bases short, with 12 bases between. Germline values: CDR1 SGHTA, CDR2 FQGNSA. The CDR3 sequence is CASGGWANSPLHF. The CDR3 DNA reads as TGTGCCAGCGGGGGGTGGGCGAATTCACCCCTCCACTTT.

This clonotype was counted a single time. The J gene is TRBJ1-5, the V gene TRBV28, with a tentative D call TRBD1 (5 bases). Trimming removed 6 bases from V and 3 bases from J, with 15 bases in between. The CDR3 consists of 15 residues. Germline CDR1 reads MDHEN; CDR2 reads SYDVKM. The CDR3 bases are TGTGCCAGCAGCGGGGCGGGGTTTGACAATCAGCCCCAGCATTTT. Translated, it gives CASSGAGFDNQPQHF.

In its sample, this clonotype was seen a few times. The rearrangement links TRBV20-1 to TRBJ2-5; D is undetermined. This CDR3 is 13 amino acids long. Between the trimmed V and J ends, which lost 6 bases and 1 base, there was a span of 12 bases. CDR1 is DFQATT, CDR2 SNEGSKA, per germline (reference sequence). Here the CDR3 DNA reads TGCAGTGCCCCGACCCCGGGCCAAGAGACCCAGTACTTC. Amino acid sequence: CSAPTPGQETQYF.